The present entry profiles one T cell receptor (beta chain) with its context. Its target is not known. This record comes from a study of shared clonotypes between healthy human individuals. Study in general: For every donor, three CD4 naive, three CD4 memory, two CD8 naive and one CD8 memory plates were used.

The V segment lost 5 bases and the J segment 5 bases; nucleotides outside the gene matches: 11. Germline values: CDR1 SSHAT, CDR2 FNYEAQ (reference sequence). The CDR3 spans 17 residues. In the original workflow: Filtering differed since immunoSEQ provided only junctions, with no quality scores. Measured with immunoSEQ multiplex PCR; TCRdb has only the in-frame clones, and not every one. V and J calls and clone size are as listed in that table; D and trimming were resolved from the DNA. Among 180,000 or so clones listed, just under 95% were seen once. Overall study results and limits: Generally, naive subsets (rather than memory subsets) showed larger estimated richness.

The gene calls are TRBV7-7 and TRBJ2-2; 10 nucleotides align to TRBD1. This receptor was identified in a woman aged 25 to 45 in good health. The sequencing sample was made of naive CD4+ T cells sorted from blood. Subset in this sample: CD45RA+ positively selected. The chain's CDR3 is CASSQGGQGGSTGELFF. The DNA for the CDR3 is TGTGCCAGCAGCCAAGGCGGACAGGGGGGTTCGACCGGGGAGCTGTTTTTT.